A selection of T cell receptor beta chains follows, all from one sample in a study of shared clonotypes between healthy human individuals. Profiled with immunoSEQ multiplex PCR; TCRdb holds only in-frame clones, not every one. In the table there are more than 450,000 clones, roughly 78% of which are singletons. The sequenced sample consisted of PBMCs. The receptors were gathered from a woman aged 40 to 50 in good health. Some clones in this sample may be carry-over from other donors' samples. Both conserved end residues are part of each CDR3. Each record gives: clone size, D gene, J gene, V gene, CDR3 protein, CDR3 DNA. A D gene is named only where the DNA matches it firmly. Clone size is stated in some rows and not others, as once, few, many or a class when expanded.

>-|TRBD1|TRBJ1-2|TRBV7-2
CASSPSAGTANYGYTF
TGTGCCAGCAGCCCAAGTGCCGGGACAGCTAACTATGGCTACACCTTC
>-|TRBD1|TRBJ1-1|TRBV10-3
CAISEAGGENTEAFF
TGTGCCATCAGTGAAGCAGGGGGCGAGAACACTGAAGCTTTCTTT
>-|TRBD1|TRBJ2-7|TRBV29-1
CSAGQGSEQYF
TGCAGCGCTGGACAGGGTTCCGAGCAGTACTTC
>-|TRBD1|TRBJ1-6|TRBV30
CAWRDSYNSPLHF
TGTGCCTGGCGGGACAGTTATAATTCACCCCTCCACTTT
>once|TRBD2|TRBJ2-7|TRBV6-5
CASSWTSGPYEQYF
TGTGCCAGCAGCTGGACTAGCGGCCCCTACGAGCAGTACTTC
>-|-|TRBJ1-5|TRBV6-1
CASGTNQPQHF
TGTGCCAGCGGTACTAATCAGCCCCAGCATTTT
>-|TRBD1|TRBJ1-4|TRBV18
CASSQRTGNNEKLFF
TGTGCCAGCTCACAAAGGACAGGGAATAATGAAAAACTGTTTTTT
>-|-|TRBJ2-1|TRBV2
CASSEGLYYNEQFF
TGTGCCAGCAGTGAAGGTTTATACTACAATGAGCAGTTCTTC
>-|-|TRBJ2-5|TRBV7-9
CASSSSGRRIQETQYF
TGTGCCAGCAGCTCCTCGGGGCGGCGGATACAAGAGACCCAGTACTTC
>-|TRBD1|TRBJ1-2|TRBV11-1
CASSFGGGADYGYTF
TGTGCCAGCAGCTTTGGAGGGGGCGCGGACTATGGCTACACCTTC
>-|-|TRBJ1-6|TRBV4-1
CASSQPGRWNSLHF
TGCGCCAGCAGCCAGCCGGGACGGTGGAATTCCCTCCACTTT
>once|-|TRBJ2-7|TRBV28
CASSLGGGGAEEQYF
TGTGCCAGCAGTTTAGGTGGAGGGGGCGCGGAAGAGCAGTACTTC
>-|-|TRBJ2-5|TRBV2
CASRPNWTQYF
TGTGCCAGCAGGCCGAATTGGACCCAGTACTTC
>once|-|TRBJ2-7|TRBV10-1
CASIRGYEQYF
TGCGCCAGCATAAGGGGCTACGAGCAGTACTTC
>-|-|TRBJ1-5|TRBV6-6
CASSYSGGNQPQHF
TGTGCCAGCAGTTACTCCGGGGGCAATCAGCCCCAGCATTTT
>-|TRBD1|TRBJ1-2|TRBV27
CASSQGQGSFGYTF
TGTGCCAGCAGTCAGGGACAGGGAAGTTTTGGCTACACCTTC
>once|TRBD2|TRBJ2-1|TRBV5-5
CATRTSGRAISYNEQFF
TGTGCCACCAGGACTAGCGGGAGGGCCATTTCCTACAATGAGCAGTTCTTC
>few|TRBD2|TRBJ2-3|TRBV14
CASSQARTSVSADTQYF
TGTGCCAGCAGCCAAGCCCGGACTAGCGTCTCGGCAGATACGCAGTATTTT
>-|-|TRBJ2-7|TRBV6-1
CASRDFSYEQYF
TGTGCCAGCAGGGACTTCTCCTACGAGCAGTACTTC
>-|TRBD1|TRBJ1-2|TRBV25-1
CASSEYGTGANNYGYTF
TGTGCCAGCAGTGAATATGGGACAGGGGCCAATAACTATGGCTACACCTTC
>few|-|TRBJ1-1|TRBV19
CAKGRTPSKNTEAFF
TGTGCCAAAGGCCGCACCCCCTCAAAGAACACTGAAGCTTTCTTT
>once|TRBD2|TRBJ2-2|TRBV7-9
CASSLAPGSGFYTGELFF
TGTGCCAGCAGCTTAGCGCCGGGTAGCGGGTTTTACACCGGGGAGCTGTTTTTT
>-|-|TRBJ1-1|TRBV11-2
CASSLGIRVAEAFF
TGTGCCAGCAGCTTAGGAATCAGGGTTGCTGAAGCTTTCTTT
>few|-|TRBJ1-2|TRBV2
CASIPTVGTAYTF
TGTGCCAGCATCCCGACAGTCGGCACAGCCTACACCTTC
>-|-|TRBJ2-1|TRBV19
CASSIDRLINEQFF
TGTGCCAGTAGTATAGATCGACTTATCAATGAGCAGTTCTTC
>-|-|TRBJ1-1|TRBV28
CASSLMRGSWAEAFF
TGTGCCAGCAGTTTAATGCGGGGCTCGTGGGCTGAAGCTTTCTTT
>-|TRBD2|TRBJ2-7|TRBV18
CASSRTHSGSDYEQYF
TGTGCCAGCTCACGAACGCATAGCGGGTCCGACTACGAGCAGTACTTC
>-|-|TRBJ2-1|TRBV19
CASSPPPRGPGTHNEQFF
TGTGCCAGTAGTCCACCCCCCCGGGGCCCGGGCACCCACAATGAGCAGTTCTTC
>many|-|TRBJ2-6|TRBV7-9
CASSLVLSGANVLTF
TGTGCCAGCAGCTTAGTGCTCTCTGGGGCCAACGTCCTGACTTTC
>few|TRBD1|TRBJ2-1|TRBV5-1
CASSPRTGTNEQFF
TGCGCCAGCAGCCCCAGGACAGGGACGAATGAGCAGTTCTTC
>-|TRBD1|TRBJ2-1|TRBV29-1
CSVWDSHNEQFF
TGCAGCGTCTGGGACAGTCACAATGAGCAGTTCTTC
>-|TRBD2|TRBJ2-7|TRBV30
CAWNSGSREQYF
TGTGCCTGGAATAGCGGGAGTCGAGAGCAGTACTTC
>-|-|TRBJ1-5|TRBV6-5
CASSYGSGQPQHF
TGTGCCAGCAGTTACGGTTCGGGTCAGCCCCAGCATTTT
>-|-|TRBJ2-4|TRBV27
CASSTSGLAKNIQYF
TGTGCCAGCAGTACCTCGGGACTAGCCAAAAACATTCAGTACTTC
>-|-|TRBJ2-1|TRBV29-1
CSVVFGSKVEQFF
TGCAGCGTTGTGTTCGGGAGCAAGGTTGAGCAGTTCTTC
>-|-|TRBJ2-6|TRBV5-1
CASSATRAFGSGANVLTF
TGCGCCAGCAGCGCGACCCGGGCCTTTGGCTCTGGGGCCAACGTCCTGACTTTC
>-|TRBD2|TRBJ2-7|TRBV5-4
CASSLGLAGSSYEQYF
TGTGCCAGCAGCTTGGGTCTAGCGGGAAGCTCCTACGAGCAGTACTTC
>-|TRBD1|TRBJ2-2|TRBV6-6
CASSPIRQGFTGELFF
TGTGCCAGCAGTCCAATCCGACAGGGGTTCACCGGGGAGCTGTTTTTT
>-|-|TRBJ1-2|TRBV7-6
CASSPNSGFPYGYTF
TGTGCCAGCAGCCCCAACAGCGGATTTCCCTATGGCTACACCTTC
>-|TRBD2|TRBJ2-1|TRBV7-3
CASSLVGRDYYNEQFF
TGTGCCAGCAGCTTGGTGGGGCGGGACTATTACAATGAGCAGTTCTTC
>-|-|TRBJ1-1|TRBV27
CASIASGTREAFF
TGTGCCAGCATTGCCTCCGGGACCCGAGAAGCTTTCTTT
>-|TRBD2|TRBJ2-3|TRBV27
CASSPRIGGRDTQYF
TGTGCCAGCAGCCCTCGGATAGGCGGGAGAGATACGCAGTATTTT
>-|-|TRBJ1-5|TRBV28
CASSLSGFNQPQHF
TGTGCCAGCAGTTTATCAGGGTTCAATCAGCCCCAGCATTTT
>-|-|TRBJ1-2|TRBV7-9
CASSLGTVTANYGYTF
TGTGCCAGCAGCCTAGGGACGGTGACAGCTAACTATGGCTACACCTTC
>few|-|TRBJ2-1|TRBV7-9
CASSWDSSYNEQFF
TGTGCCAGCAGCTGGGACTCCTCCTACAATGAGCAGTTCTTC
>-|-|TRBJ2-3|TRBV4-2
CASSQDLVGNTQYF
TGTGCCAGCAGCCAAGATTTGGTGGGCAATACGCAGTATTTT
>-|TRBD2|TRBJ2-2|TRBV6-5
CATSGLEGSGELFF
TGTGCCACCTCAGGACTAGAAGGCTCCGGGGAGCTGTTTTTT
>-|-|TRBJ2-7|TRBV7-2
CASGERGQSSYEQYF
TGTGCCAGCGGCGAACGGGGTCAAAGCTCCTACGAGCAGTACTTC
>-|TRBD1|TRBJ1-5|TRBV7-2
CASSPQGQRSFDQPQHF
TGTGCCAGCAGCCCACAGGGACAGCGAAGTTTCGATCAGCCCCAGCATTTT
>-|-|TRBJ2-4|TRBV15
CATSRAGGRENIQYF
TGTGCCACCAGCAGAGCCGGGGGCAGGGAAAACATTCAGTACTTC
>-|TRBD2|TRBJ2-1|TRBV5-4
CASSRGQSGTSAYNEQFF
TGTGCCAGCAGCCGGGGACAGTCCGGGACTAGCGCCTACAATGAGCAGTTCTTC
>-|TRBD1|TRBJ2-5|TRBV28
CASSLPPPGGAETQYF
TGTGCCAGCAGTTTACCTCCCCCAGGGGGCGCAGAGACCCAGTACTTC